The clone carrying this T cell receptor (beta chain) was detected only a few times. What it binds is not known. These data belong to a study of naive and memory T cell subsets. Overall study findings and caveats: A few larger clonotypes appeared in naive repertoires, especially CD8, possibly memory cells re-expressing CD45RA. In naive cells, over 85% of TCR sequences were seen only once.

The J segment lost 7 bases and the V segment lost 4 bases, leaving 16 bases of the junction unmatched. The germline V gene encodes CDR1 SQVTM and CDR2 ANQGSEA. The CDR3 sequence is 17 residues long. The beta constant-region primer was an equimolar mix of two oligonucleotides covering TRBC1 and TRBC2. The ligated cDNA underwent four PCR rounds using SP2 and nested alpha and beta constant-region primers. One entry per CDR3 protein, called by TCRdb with MiXCR from the UMI-ligation and nested PCR reads. The table shows 150,000 or so distinct CDR3 sequences, with over 20% occurring only once. This TCR came from a human donor in good health. The sequencing input was naive CD4+ T cells from blood. The chain is built from TRBV29-1 and TRBJ2-5; 12 positions agree with TRBD2. This chain's CDR3 is CSVGLAGAQISQGTQYF. CDR3 nucleotide sequence: TGCAGCGTTGGACTAGCGGGAGCCCAGATATCCCAGGGGACCCAGTACTTC.